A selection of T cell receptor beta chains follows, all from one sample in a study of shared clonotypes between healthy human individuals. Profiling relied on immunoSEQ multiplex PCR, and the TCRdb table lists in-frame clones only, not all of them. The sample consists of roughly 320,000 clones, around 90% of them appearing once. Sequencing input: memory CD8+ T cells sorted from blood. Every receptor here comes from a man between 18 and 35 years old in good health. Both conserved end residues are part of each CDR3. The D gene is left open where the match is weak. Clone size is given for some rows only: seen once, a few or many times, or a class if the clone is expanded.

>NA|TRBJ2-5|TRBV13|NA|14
TGTGCCAGCAGCGCGACAGGCCAACAAGAGACCCAGTACTTC
CASSATGQQETQYF
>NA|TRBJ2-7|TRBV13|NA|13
TGTGCCAGCAGCTTAGGCGGCTCCTACGAGCAGTACTTC
CASSLGGSYEQYF
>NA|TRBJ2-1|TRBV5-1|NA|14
TGCGCCAGCAGCTACGAGGGGGGTCTCAATGAGCAGTTCTTC
CASSYEGGLNEQFF
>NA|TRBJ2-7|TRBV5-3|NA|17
TGTGCCAGAAGCTTGGATTTGGAAGGACGGCGCTCCTACGAGCAGTACTTC
CARSLDLEGRRSYEQYF
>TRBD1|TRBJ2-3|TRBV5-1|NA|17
TGCGCCAGCAGCCTGGGGACAGGATTCTTGACAACAGATACGCAGTATTTT
CASSLGTGFLTTDTQYF
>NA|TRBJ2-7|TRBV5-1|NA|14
TGCGCCAGCAGCCTGGGGACACCTGCCTACGAGCAGTACTTC
CASSLGTPAYEQYF
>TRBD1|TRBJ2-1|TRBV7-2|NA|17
TGTGCCAGCAGCTTAGGGTCGAGGGGGCCTCCCTACAATGAGCAGTTCTTC
CASSLGSRGPPYNEQFF
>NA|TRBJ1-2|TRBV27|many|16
TGTGCCAGCAGTTCCAATTCAGGTGCGGCTAACTATGGCTACACCTTC
CASSSNSGAANYGYTF
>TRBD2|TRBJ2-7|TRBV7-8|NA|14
TGTGCCAGCAGCAGGACTAGCGGGAGCGGTGAGCAGTACTTC
CASSRTSGSGEQYF
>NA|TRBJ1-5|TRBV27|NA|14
TGTGCCAGCAGCGTTTTGGGGCCAGGGCAGCCCCAGCATTTT
CASSVLGPGQPQHF
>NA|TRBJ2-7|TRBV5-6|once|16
TGTGCCAGCAGCTTCGGTACAGGGATGAGTGTTTACGAGCAGTACTTC
CASSFGTGMSVYEQYF
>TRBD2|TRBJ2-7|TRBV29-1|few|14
TGCAGCGTGAGTCCACTAGCGGCTTCCTACGAGCAGTACTTC
CSVSPLAASYEQYF
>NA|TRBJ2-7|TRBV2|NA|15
TGTGCCAGCAGTGAACACTCGGACCCCGCCTACGAGCAGTACTTC
CASSEHSDPAYEQYF
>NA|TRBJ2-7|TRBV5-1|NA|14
TGCGCCAGCAGCTTGCGGCAGGGTCCCTACGAGCAGTACTTC
CASSLRQGPYEQYF
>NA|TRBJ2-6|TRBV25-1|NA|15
TGTGCCAGCAGTCCCAAGGGCTCTGGGGCCAACGTCCTGACTTTC
CASSPKGSGANVLTF
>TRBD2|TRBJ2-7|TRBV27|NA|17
TGTGCCAGCAGTTTAGAATCACTAGCGGGAGAAAACTACGAGCAGTACTTC
CASSLESLAGENYEQYF
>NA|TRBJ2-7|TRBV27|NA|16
TGTGCCAGCAGTTTATCGCTTGGTGTTAGCCTCTACGAGCAGTACTTC
CASSLSLGVSLYEQYF
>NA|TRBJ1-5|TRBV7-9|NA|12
TGTGCCAGCAGCTTAGATAATCAGCCCCAGCATTTT
CASSLDNQPQHF
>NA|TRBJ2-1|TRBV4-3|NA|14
TGCGCCAGCAGCCCGGGAGTATCCTACAATGAGCAGTTCTTC
CASSPGVSYNEQFF
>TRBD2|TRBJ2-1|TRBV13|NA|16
TGTGCCAGCAGTGGGGTAGCGGGAGGGCCTGGAAATGAGCAGTTCTTC
CASSGVAGGPGNEQFF
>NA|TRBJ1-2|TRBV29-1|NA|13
TGCAGCGCAGTTGTCGGGGAAGGCTATGGCTACACCTTC
CSAVVGEGYGYTF
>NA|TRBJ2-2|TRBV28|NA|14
TGTGCCAGCAGCTCTAGACAGGCCACCGGGGAGCTGTTTTTT
CASSSRQATGELFF
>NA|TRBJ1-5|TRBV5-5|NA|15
TGTGCCAGCAGCTTGGTGCTAGATACCGATCAGCCCCAGCATTTT
CASSLVLDTDQPQHF
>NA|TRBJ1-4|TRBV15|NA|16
TGTGCCACCAGCAGAGGGCAGATAGCAACTAATGAAAAACTGTTTTTT
CATSRGQIATNEKLFF
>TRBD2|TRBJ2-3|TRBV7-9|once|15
TGTGCCAGCACGCGACTAGCGTCTAGCACAGATACGCAGTATTTT
CASTRLASSTDTQYF
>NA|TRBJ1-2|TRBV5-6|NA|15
TGTGCCAGCAGCACCGCCTCCGGGACTCCTCACGGCTACACCTTC
CASSTASGTPHGYTF
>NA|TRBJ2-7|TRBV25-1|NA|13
TGTGCCAGCAGTGACGGGACCACCTACGAGCAGTACTTC
CASSDGTTYEQYF